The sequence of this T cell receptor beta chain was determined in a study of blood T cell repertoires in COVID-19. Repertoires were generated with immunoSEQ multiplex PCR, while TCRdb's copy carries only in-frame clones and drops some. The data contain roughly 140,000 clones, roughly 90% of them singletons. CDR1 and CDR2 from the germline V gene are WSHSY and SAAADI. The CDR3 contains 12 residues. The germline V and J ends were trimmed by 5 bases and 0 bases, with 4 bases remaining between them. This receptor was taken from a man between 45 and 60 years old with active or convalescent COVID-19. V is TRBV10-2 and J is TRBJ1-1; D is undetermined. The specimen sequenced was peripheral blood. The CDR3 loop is CASSHMNTEAFF. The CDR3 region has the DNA TGCGCCAGCAGTCACATGAACACTGAAGCTTTCTTT.